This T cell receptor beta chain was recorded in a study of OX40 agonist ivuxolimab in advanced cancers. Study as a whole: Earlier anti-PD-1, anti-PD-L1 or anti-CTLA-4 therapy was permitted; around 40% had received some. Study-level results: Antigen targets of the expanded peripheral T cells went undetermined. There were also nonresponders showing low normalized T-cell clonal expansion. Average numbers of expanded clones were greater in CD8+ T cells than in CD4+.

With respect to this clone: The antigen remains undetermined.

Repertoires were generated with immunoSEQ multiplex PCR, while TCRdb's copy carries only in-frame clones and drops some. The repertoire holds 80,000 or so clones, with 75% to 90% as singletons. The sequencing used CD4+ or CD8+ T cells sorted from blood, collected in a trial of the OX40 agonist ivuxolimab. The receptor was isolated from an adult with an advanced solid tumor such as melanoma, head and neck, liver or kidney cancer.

CDR3 nucleotides: TGCGCCAGCAGCCAAGATCTTGCGAGTGGACAGGGCTGGGGTACCGGGGAGCTGTTTTTT. It encodes CASSQDLASGQGWGTGELFF. The chain uses TRBV4-3 and TRBJ2-2; 8 bases are shared with TRBD1. The CDR3 covers 20 residues. Losses at the gene ends were 0 bases for V and 5 bases for J; bases not matched to a gene: 17. CDR1 is LGHNA and CDR2 is YSLEER in the germline V gene.